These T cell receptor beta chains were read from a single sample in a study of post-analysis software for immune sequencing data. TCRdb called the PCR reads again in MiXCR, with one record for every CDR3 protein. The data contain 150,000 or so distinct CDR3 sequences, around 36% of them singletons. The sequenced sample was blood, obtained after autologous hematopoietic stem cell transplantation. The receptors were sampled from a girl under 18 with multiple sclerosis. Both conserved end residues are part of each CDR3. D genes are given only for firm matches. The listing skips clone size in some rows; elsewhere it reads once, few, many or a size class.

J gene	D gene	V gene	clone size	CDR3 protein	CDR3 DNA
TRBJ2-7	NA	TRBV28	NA	CASSPPRTPPYEQYF	TGTGCCAGCAGTCCCCCGCGGACTCCCCCCTACGAGCAGTACTTC
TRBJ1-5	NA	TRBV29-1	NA	CSAVPGTNQPQHF	TGCAGCGCGGTCCCCGGGACCAATCAGCCCCAGCATTTT
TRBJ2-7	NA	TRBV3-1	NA	CASSRLYEQYF	TGTGCCAGCAGCAGACTCTACGAGCAGTACTTC
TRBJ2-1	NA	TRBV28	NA	CASSTSESGKYNEQFF	TGTGCCAGCAGCACCTCGGAAAGTGGCAAATACAATGAGCAGTTCTTC
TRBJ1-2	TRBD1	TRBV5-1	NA	CASSTGTGFHGYTF	TGCGCCAGCAGCACCGGGACAGGGTTTCATGGCTACACCTTC
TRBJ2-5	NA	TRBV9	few	CASSGLDSGEETQYF	TGTGCCAGCAGCGGACTGGACAGTGGTGAGGAGACCCAGTACTTC
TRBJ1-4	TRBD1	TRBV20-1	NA	CSANTGTVGEKLFF	TGCAGTGCCAACACCGGGACAGTAGGAGAAAAACTGTTTTTT
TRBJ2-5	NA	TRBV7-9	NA	CASSSSGETQYF	TGTGCCAGCAGCTCCTCCGGGGAGACCCAGTACTTC
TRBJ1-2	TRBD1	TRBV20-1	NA	CSAQGTAMNYGYTF	TGCAGTGCGCAAGGGACAGCTATGAACTATGGCTACACCTTC
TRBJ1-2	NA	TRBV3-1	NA	CASSQPLTAFNGYTF	TGTGCCAGCAGCCAACCATTAACAGCCTTTAATGGCTACACCTTC
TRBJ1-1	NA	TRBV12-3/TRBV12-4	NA	CASARPGWVNTEAFF	TGTGCCAGCGCCCGACCGGGTTGGGTGAACACTGAAGCTTTCTTT
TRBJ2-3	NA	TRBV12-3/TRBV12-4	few	CASSLVLRETHTDTQYF	TGTGCCAGCAGTTTGGTCCTCCGGGAGACCCACACAGATACGCAGTATTTT
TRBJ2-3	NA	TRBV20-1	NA	CSVSLERPSTDTQYF	TGCAGTGTTAGCCTGGAGCGTCCTAGCACAGATACGCAGTATTTT
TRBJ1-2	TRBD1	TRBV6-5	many	CASSLVTGTGHGYTF	TGTGCCAGCAGTTTGGTAACCGGGACAGGGCATGGCTACACCTTC
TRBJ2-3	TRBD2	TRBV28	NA	CASSLLGLAGGPDTQYF	TGTGCCAGCAGTTTATTGGGGCTAGCGGGAGGGCCCGATACGCAGTATTTT
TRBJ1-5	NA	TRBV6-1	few	CASSSSRVNQPQHF	TGTGCCAGCAGTTCAAGCAGAGTCAATCAGCCCCAGCATTTT
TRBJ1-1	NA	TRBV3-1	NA	CASSQKRGTEAFF	TGTGCCAGCAGTCAGAAGCGGGGCACTGAAGCTTTCTTT
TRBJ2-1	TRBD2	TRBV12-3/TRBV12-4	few	CASSPRLAGGGEQFF	TGTGCCAGCAGTCCCCGCCTAGCGGGAGGGGGTGAGCAGTTCTTC
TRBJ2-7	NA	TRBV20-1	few	CSARDPGQYF	TGCAGTGCTAGAGACCCGGGGCAGTACTTC
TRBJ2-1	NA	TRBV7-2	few	CASSLGRFVYGGSYNEQFF	TGTGCCAGCAGCTTAGGACGATTTGTTTACGGGGGCAGCTACAATGAGCAGTTCTTC
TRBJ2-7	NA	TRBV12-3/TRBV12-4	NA	CASRHTGSGQYF	TGTGCCAGCAGGCATACAGGCTCGGGGCAGTACTTC
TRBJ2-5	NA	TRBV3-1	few	CASSQGWGGKREQYF	TGTGCCAGCAGCCAAGGCTGGGGCGGTAAACGGGAGCAGTACTTC
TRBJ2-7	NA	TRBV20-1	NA	CSARARGKDEQYF	TGCAGTGCTAGAGCCAGGGGCAAGGACGAGCAGTACTTC
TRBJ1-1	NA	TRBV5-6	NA	CASSLGRDVPEAFF	TGTGCCAGCAGCTTGGGCAGGGATGTTCCTGAAGCTTTCTTT
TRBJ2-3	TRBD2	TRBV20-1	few	CSALTSGTDTQYF	TGCAGTGCCTTGACTAGCGGCACAGATACGCAGTATTTT
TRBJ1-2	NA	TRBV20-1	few	CSAREGSAGYTF	TGCAGTGCTAGAGAGGGGAGTGCTGGCTACACCTTC
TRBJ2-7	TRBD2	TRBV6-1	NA	CASSEPTSGGLTVAYEQYF	TGTGCCAGCAGTGAACCGACTAGCGGGGGGCTAACAGTTGCCTACGAGCAGTACTTC
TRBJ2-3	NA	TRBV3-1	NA	CAGSQDRFSDTQYF	TGTGCCGGCAGCCAAGATCGGTTTTCAGATACGCAGTATTTT
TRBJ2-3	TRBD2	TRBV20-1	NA	CSAVPGGGDTQYF	TGCAGTGCCGTCCCCGGGGGGGGAGATACGCAGTATTTT
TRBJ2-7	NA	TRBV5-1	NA	CASRPAGDITYEQYF	TGCGCCAGCAGGCCCGCGGGGGACATCACCTACGAGCAGTACTTC
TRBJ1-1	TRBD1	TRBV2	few	CASSGDRDTEAFF	TGTGCCAGCAGTGGGGACAGGGACACTGAAGCTTTCTTT
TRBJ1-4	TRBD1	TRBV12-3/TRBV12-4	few	CASTRRDRDEKLFF	TGTGCCAGCACTCGGCGGGACAGGGACGAAAAACTGTTTTTT
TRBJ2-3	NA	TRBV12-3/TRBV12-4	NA	CASSSRGTQYF	TGTGCCAGCAGTTCGAGGGGAACGCAGTATTTT
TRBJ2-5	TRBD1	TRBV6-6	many	CASSYSRTGTGLETQYF	TGTGCCAGCAGTTACTCCAGAACCGGGACAGGGTTGGAGACCCAGTACTTC
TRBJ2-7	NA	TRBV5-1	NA	CASSPAGLAQIEQYF	TGCGCCAGCAGCCCTGCGGGGTTGGCCCAAATCGAGCAGTACTTC
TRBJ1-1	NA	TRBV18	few	CASSPQSKWEAFF	TGTGCCAGCTCACCCCAATCCAAATGGGAGGCTTTCTTT
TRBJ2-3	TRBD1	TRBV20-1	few	CSAGWGQLRASTDTQYF	TGCAGTGCTGGATGGGGACAGCTTCGCGCTAGCACAGATACGCAGTATTTT
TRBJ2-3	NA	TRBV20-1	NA	CSARRTDWSPTDTQYF	TGCAGTGCTAGAAGGACAGACTGGAGTCCCACAGATACGCAGTATTTT
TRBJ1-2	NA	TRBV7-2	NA	CASSFGSLDGYTF	TGTGCCAGCAGCTTCGGAAGCCTTGATGGCTACACCTTC
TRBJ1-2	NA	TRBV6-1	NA	CASSEVLIGTYGYTF	TGTGCCAGCAGTGAAGTGTTAATAGGAACCTATGGCTACACCTTC
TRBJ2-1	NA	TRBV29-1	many	CSVVGTGEQFF	TGCAGCGTCGTTGGGACTGGTGAGCAGTTCTTC
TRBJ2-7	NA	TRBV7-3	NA	CASSPELSSYEQYF	TGTGCCAGCAGTCCGGAGCTGAGCTCCTACGAGCAGTACTTC
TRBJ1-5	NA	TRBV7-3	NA	CASSFFAHQPQHF	TGTGCCAGCAGCTTTTTTGCCCATCAGCCCCAGCATTTT
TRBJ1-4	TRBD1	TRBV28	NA	CASSFSGQGAEKLFF	TGTGCCAGCAGTTTTTCCGGGCAGGGGGCTGAAAAACTGTTTTTT
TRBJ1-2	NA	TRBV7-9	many	CASSFEFPAGGYTF	TGTGCCAGCAGCTTCGAGTTTCCCGCGGGCGGCTACACCTTC
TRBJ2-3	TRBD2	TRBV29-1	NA	CSVAGLAGTDTQYF	TGCAGCGTGGCGGGACTAGCGGGCACAGATACGCAGTATTTT
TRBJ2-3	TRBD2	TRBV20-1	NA	CSAEISSGRGTDTQYF	TGCAGTGCTGAGATTTCTAGCGGACGGGGCACAGATACGCAGTATTTT
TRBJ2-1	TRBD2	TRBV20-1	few	CSARDQDKAGGSDEQFF	TGCAGTGCTAGAGATCAGGATAAAGCGGGAGGTAGTGATGAGCAGTTCTTC
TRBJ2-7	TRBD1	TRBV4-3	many	CASSHSGTGESYEQYF	TGCGCCAGCAGCCACTCCGGGACAGGGGAGTCCTACGAGCAGTACTTC
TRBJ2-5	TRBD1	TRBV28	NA	CASSLLGTGGQETQYF	TGTGCCAGCAGCCTTCTTGGGACAGGGGGCCAGGAGACCCAGTACTTC
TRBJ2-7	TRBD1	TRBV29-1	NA	CSVRQGEREQYF	TGCAGCGTACGACAGGGGGAGCGCGAGCAGTACTTC
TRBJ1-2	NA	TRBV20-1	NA	CSASQGALYNYGYTF	TGCAGTGCTAGTCAGGGCGCGCTGTATAACTATGGCTACACCTTC
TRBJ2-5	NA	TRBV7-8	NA	CASSLVLMSFQETQYF	TGTGCCAGCAGCTTAGTCCTGATGAGTTTTCAAGAGACCCAGTACTTC
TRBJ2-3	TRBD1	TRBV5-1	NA	CASSLVQGQLADTQYF	TGCGCCAGCAGCTTGGTCCAGGGACAGTTAGCAGATACGCAGTATTTT
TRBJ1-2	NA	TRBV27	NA	CASSRAGTWDYGYTF	TGTGCCAGCAGCCGCGCCGGGACATGGGACTATGGCTACACCTTC
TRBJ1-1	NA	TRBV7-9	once	CASSPPGGATEAFF	TGTGCCAGCAGCCCCCCGGGGGGGGCGACTGAAGCTTTCTTT
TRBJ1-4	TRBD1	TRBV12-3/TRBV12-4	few	CASSLGPGGNEKLFF	TGTGCCAGCAGTTTGGGGCCAGGGGGGAATGAAAAACTGTTTTTT
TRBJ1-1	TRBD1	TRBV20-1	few	CSARDLDRGTEAFF	TGCAGTGCTAGAGATTTGGACAGGGGCACTGAAGCTTTCTTT
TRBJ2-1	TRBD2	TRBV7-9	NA	CASSDIGTSGYNEQFF	TGTGCCAGCAGCGACATCGGGACTAGCGGATACAATGAGCAGTTCTTC
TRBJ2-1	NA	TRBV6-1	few	CASSELRGRYNEQFF	TGTGCCAGCAGTGAACTACGAGGAAGGTACAATGAGCAGTTCTTC